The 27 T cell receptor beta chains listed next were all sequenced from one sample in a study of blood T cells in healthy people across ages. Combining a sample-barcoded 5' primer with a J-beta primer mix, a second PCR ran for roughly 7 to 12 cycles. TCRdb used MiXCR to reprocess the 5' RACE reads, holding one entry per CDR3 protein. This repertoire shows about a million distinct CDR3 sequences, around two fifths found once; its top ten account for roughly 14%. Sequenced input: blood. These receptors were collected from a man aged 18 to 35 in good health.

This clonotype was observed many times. The CDR3 region has the DNA TGCAGTGCCAGGGTCCCGGGGGGCGCCTACAATGAGCAGTTCTTC. Translating it yields CSARVPGGAYNEQFF. The chain couples TRBV20-1 to TRBJ2-1, with TRBD2 as a possible D gene (7 bases). Per the germline V gene, CDR1 is DFQATT and CDR2 is SNEGSKA (reference sequence). The V end was cut by 6 bases, the J end by 2 bases, with 17 bases between. CDR3 length: 15 residues.

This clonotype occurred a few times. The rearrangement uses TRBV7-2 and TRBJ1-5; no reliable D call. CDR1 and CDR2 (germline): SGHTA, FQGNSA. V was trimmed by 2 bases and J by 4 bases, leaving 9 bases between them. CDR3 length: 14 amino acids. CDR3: CASSLKADNQPQHF. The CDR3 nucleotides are TGTGCCAGCAGCTTAAAGGCAGATAATCAGCCCCAGCATTTT.

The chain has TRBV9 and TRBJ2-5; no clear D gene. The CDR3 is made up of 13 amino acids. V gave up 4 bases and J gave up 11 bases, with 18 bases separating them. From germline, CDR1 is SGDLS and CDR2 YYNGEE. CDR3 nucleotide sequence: TGTGCCAGCAGCCCTGGACCAACGGTTGAGCAGTACTTC. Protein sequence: CASSPGPTVEQYF.

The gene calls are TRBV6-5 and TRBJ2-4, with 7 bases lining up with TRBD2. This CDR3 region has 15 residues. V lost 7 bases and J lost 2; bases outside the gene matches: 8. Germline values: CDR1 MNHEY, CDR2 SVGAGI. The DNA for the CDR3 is TGTGCCAGCACCGAGACTAGCCGATCCAAAAACATTCAGTACTTC. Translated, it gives CASTETSRSKNIQYF.

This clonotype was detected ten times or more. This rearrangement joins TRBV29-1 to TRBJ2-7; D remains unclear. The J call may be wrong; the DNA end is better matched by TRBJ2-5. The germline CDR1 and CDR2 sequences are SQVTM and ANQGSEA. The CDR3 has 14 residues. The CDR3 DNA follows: TGCAGCGTCAACCCCGTCCTAACTCGGGAGACCCAGTACTTC. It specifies CSVNPVLTRETQYF.

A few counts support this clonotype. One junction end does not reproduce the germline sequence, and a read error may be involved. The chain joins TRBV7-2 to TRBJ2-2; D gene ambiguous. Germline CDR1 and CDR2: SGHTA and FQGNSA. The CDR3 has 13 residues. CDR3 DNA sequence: TGTGCCAGCAGCTTAGGCCCCACCCGGGAGCTGTTTTTT. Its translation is CASSLGPTRELFF.

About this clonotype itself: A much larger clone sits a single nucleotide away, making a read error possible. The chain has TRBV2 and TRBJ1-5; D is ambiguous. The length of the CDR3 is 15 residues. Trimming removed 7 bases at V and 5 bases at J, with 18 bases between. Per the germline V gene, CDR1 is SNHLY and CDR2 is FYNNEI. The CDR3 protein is CASTESVDGDQPQHF. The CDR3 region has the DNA TGTGCCAGCACAGAGTCAGTGGACGGCGATCAGCCCCAGCATTTT. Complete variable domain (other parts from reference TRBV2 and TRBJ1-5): EPEVTQTPSHQVTQMGQEVILRCVPISNHLYFYWYRQILGQKVEFLVSFYNNEISEKSEIFDDQFSVERPDGSNFTLKIRSTKLEDSAMYFCASTESVDGDQPQHFGDGTRLSIL.

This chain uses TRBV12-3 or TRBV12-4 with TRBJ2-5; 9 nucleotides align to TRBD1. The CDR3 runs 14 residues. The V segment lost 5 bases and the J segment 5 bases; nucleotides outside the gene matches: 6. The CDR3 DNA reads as TGTGCCAGCAGTCCACAGGGGGCTAAGGAGACCCAGTACTTC. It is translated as CASSPQGAKETQYF.

CDR3 region: CASNSGLTSGNTIYF. As DNA, the CDR3 is TGTGCCAGCAATTCCGGACTGACCTCTGGAAACACCATATATTTT. V and J are TRBV12-3 or TRBV12-4 and TRBJ1-3; D is uncertain. Trimming cost V 7 bases and J 0 bases, with 13 bases left between them. CDR3 length equals 15 residues.

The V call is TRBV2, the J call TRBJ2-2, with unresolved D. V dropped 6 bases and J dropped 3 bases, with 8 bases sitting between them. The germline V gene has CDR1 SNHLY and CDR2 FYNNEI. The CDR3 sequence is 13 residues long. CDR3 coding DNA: TGTGCCAGCAGACAAGAAGACACCGGGGAGCTGTTTTTT. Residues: CASRQEDTGELFF.

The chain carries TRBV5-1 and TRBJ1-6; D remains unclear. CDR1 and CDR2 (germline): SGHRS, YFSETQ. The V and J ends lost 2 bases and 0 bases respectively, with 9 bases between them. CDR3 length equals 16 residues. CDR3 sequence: CASSLGGNSYNSPLHF. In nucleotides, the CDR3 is TGCGCCAGCAGCTTAGGAGGGAACTCCTATAATTCACCCCTCCACTTT.

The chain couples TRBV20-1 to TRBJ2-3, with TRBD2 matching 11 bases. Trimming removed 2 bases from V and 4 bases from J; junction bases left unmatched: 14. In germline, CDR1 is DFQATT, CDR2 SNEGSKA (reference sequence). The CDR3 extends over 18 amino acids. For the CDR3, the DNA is TGCAGTGCTAGACGATCTAGCGGGGGGCTACTAAGGTCAGATACGCAGTATTTT. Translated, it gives CSARRSSGGLLRSDTQYF.

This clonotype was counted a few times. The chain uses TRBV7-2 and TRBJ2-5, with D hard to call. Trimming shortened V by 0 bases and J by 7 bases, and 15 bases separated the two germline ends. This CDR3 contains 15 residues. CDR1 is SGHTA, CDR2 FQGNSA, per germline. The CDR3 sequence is CASSLAAQGSGTQYF. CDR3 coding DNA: TGTGCCAGCAGCTTAGCAGCTCAAGGCTCAGGGACCCAGTACTTC.

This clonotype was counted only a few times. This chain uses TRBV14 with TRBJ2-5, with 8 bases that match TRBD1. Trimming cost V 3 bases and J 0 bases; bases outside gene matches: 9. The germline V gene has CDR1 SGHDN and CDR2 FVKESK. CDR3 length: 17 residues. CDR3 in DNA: TGTGCCAGCAGCCACAGACAGGGGAAGACGTACCAAGAGACCCAGTACTTC. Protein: CASSHRQGKTYQETQYF.

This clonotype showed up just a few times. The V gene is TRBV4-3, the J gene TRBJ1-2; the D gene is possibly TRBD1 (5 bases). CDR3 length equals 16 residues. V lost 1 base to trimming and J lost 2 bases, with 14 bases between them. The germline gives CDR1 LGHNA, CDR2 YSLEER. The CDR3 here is CASSQVEGRGNYGYTF. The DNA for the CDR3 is TGCGCCAGCAGCCAAGTGGAGGGTAGGGGCAACTATGGCTACACCTTC.

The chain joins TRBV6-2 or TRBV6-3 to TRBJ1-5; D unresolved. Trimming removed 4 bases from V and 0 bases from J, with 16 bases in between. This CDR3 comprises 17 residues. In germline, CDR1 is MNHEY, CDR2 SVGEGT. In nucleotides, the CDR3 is TGTGCCAGCAGTTCGGGCCCCGAATGTTATAGCAATCAGCCCCAGCATTTT. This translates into CASSSGPECYSNQPQHF.

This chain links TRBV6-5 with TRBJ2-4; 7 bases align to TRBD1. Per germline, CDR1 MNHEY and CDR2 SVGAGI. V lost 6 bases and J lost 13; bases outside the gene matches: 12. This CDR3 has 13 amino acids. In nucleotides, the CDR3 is TGTGCCAGCAGCCGTGGGACAGACAATGAGCAGTACTTC. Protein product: CASSRGTDNEQYF.

Here the CDR3 reads CASRRRGQRFYGYTF. The DNA of the CDR3 is TGTGCCAGCAGGAGACGCGGACAGCGGTTCTATGGCTACACCTTC. The chain links TRBV27 to TRBJ1-2, with D tentatively TRBD1 (6 bases). Trimming took off 6 bases at V and 4 bases at J, with 18 bases between the two ends. The CDR3 spans 15 residues. Germline CDR1 and CDR2: MNHEY and SMNVEV (reference sequence).

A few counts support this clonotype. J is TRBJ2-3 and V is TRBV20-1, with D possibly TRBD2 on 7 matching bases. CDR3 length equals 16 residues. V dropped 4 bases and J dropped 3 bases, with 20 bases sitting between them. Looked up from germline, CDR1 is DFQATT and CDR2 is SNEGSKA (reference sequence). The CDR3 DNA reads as TGCAGTGCTACCCCCCTTCCCGGGGGGCGTACAGATACGCAGTATTTT. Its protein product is CSATPLPGGRTDTQYF.

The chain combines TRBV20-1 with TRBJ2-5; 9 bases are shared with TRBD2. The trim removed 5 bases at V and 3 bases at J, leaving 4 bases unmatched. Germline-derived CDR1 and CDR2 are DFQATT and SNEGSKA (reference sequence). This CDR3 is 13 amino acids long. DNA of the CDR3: TGCAGTGCTGTGACTAGCGGAAAAGAGACCCAGTACTTC. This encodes CSAVTSGKETQYF.

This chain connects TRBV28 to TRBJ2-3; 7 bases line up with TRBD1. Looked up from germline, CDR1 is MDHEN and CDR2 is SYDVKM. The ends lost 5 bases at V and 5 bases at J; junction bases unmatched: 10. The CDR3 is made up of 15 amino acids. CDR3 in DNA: TGTGCCAGCAGTCCTTACAGGGGTGGCGGAGATACGCAGTATTTT. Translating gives CASSPYRGGGDTQYF. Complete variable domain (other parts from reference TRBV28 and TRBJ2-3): DVKVTQSSRYLVKRTGEKVFLECVQDMDHENMFWYRQDPGLGLRLIYFSYDVKMKEKGDIPEGYSVSREKKERFSLILESASTNQTSMYLCASSPYRGGGDTQYFGPGTRLTVL.

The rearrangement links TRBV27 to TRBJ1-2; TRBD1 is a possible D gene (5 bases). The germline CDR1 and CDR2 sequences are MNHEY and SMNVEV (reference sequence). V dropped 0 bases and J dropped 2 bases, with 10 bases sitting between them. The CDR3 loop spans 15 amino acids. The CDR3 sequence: CASSLSTRGNYGYTF. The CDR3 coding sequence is TGTGCCAGCAGTTTATCGACGCGGGGGAACTATGGCTACACCTTC.

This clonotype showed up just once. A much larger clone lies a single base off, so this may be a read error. CDR3 sequence (DNA): TGTGCCAGCAGCCATCCGGCGAAGCAAGAGACCCAGTTCTTC. Amino acids: CASSHPAKQETQFF. The chain carries TRBV5-6 and TRBJ2-1; D is unresolved. Trimming took off 4 bases at V and 13 bases at J, with 21 bases between the two ends. The CDR3 length is 14 residues. Germline CDR1 and CDR2: SGHDT and YYEEEE.

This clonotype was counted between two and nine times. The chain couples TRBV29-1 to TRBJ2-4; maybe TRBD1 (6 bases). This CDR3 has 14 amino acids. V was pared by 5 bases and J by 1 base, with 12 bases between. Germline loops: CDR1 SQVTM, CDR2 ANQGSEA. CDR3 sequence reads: CSVRAGQAKNIQYF. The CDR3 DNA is TGCAGCGTTCGAGCCGGACAGGCCAAAAACATTCAGTACTTC.

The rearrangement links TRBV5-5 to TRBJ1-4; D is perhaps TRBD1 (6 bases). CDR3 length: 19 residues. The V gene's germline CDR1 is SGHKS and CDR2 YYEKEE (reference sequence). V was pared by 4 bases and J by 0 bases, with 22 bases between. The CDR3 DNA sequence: TGTGCCAGCAGCCCCGCTGACCGGGACACCTCCTCAACTAATGAAAAACTGTTTTTT. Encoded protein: CASSPADRDTSSTNEKLFF.

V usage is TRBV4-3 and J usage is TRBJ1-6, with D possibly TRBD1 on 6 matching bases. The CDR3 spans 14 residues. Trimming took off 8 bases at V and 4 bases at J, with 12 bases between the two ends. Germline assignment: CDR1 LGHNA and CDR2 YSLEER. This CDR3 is CASGRGQYNSPLHF. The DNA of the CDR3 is TGCGCCAGCGGACGGGGACAATATAATTCACCCCTCCACTTT.

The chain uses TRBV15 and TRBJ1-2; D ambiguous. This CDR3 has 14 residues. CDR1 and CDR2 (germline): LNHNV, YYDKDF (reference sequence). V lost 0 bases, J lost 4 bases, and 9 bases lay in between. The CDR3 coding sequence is TGTGCCACCAGCAGAGATGGGTCCTCCTATGGCTACACCTTC. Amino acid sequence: CATSRDGSSYGYTF.